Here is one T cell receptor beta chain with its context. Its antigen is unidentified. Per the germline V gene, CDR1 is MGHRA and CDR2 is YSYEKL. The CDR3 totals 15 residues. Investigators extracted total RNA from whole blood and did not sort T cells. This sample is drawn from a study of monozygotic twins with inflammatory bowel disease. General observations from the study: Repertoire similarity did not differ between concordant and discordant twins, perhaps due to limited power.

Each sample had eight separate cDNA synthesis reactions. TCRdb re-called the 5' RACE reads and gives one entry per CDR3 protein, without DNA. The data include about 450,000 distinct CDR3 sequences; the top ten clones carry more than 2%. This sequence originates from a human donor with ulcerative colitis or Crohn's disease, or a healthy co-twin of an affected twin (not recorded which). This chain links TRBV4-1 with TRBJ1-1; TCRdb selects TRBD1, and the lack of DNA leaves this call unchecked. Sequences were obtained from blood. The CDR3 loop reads CASSPPPGSTTEAFF.